Following are 11 T cell receptor beta chains from one sample sequenced in a study of blood T cell repertoires in COVID-19. Only in-frame clones appear in the TCRdb table, and some are missing; sequencing was by immunoSEQ multiplex PCR. In the table there are around 440,000 clones, about 91% of which are singletons. Sequenced input: peripheral blood. These receptors were collected from a woman between 45 and 65 years old with COVID-19, enrolled during active disease.

The chain combines TRBV7-2 with TRBJ1-2, with D maybe TRBD1 (6 bases). The CDR3 sequence is 13 residues long. The germline gives CDR1 SGHTA, CDR2 FQGNSA. Trimming took off 4 bases at V and 5 bases at J, with 11 bases between the two ends. CDR3 in DNA: TGTGCCAGCAGCTACTTCGGACAGTATGGCTACACCTTC. Translation gives CASSYFGQYGYTF.

The CDR3 loop is CASSVDGAGLTDTQYF. CDR3 in DNA: TGTGCCAGCAGCGTAGATGGGGCCGGCCTCACAGATACGCAGTATTTT. This chain links TRBV9 with TRBJ2-3, with D maybe TRBD1 (5 bases). There are 16 residues in the CDR3. CDR1 is SGDLS and CDR2 is YYNGEE in the germline V gene. V was trimmed by 0 bases and J by 2 bases, leaving 13 bases between them.

CDR3 residues: CASSLDSVYGYTF. The DNA for the CDR3 is TGTGCCAGCAGCTTAGACAGCGTCTATGGCTACACCTTC. The chain uses TRBV5-4 and TRBJ1-2; possibly TRBD1 for D (5 bases). The CDR3 spans 13 residues. The V gene's germline CDR1 is SGHNT and CDR2 YYREEE (reference sequence). With 2 bases removed from V and 4 bases from J, the gap between germline ends came to 9 bases.

The V gene is TRBV7-9, the J gene TRBJ2-5, with a tentative D call TRBD1 (5 bases). Trimming took 5 bases from V and 1 from J, leaving 11 bases between them. Germline V CDR1 and CDR2: SEHNR, FQNEAQ (reference sequence). This CDR3 has 14 amino acids. Here the CDR3 DNA reads TGTGCCAGCAGCCCCGGCAGGGTCCAAGAGACCCAGTACTTC. This translates into CASSPGRVQETQYF.

In the case of this clone: One end of the junction is discordant with germline, which a read error may explain. V and J are TRBV7-9 and TRBJ2-2, with TRBD1 matching over 7 bases. CDR1 and CDR2 (germline): SEHNR, FQNEAQ (reference sequence). The CDR3 contains 14 residues. The CDR3 reads CASSLAGGRGELFF. The CDR3 nucleotides are TGTGCCAGCAGCCTAGCAGGGGGAAGAGGGGAGCTGTTTTTT. Using reference TRBV7-9 and TRBJ2-2 for the parts outside the CDR3, the full variable domain is DTGVSQNPRHKITKRGQNVTFRCDPISEHNRLYWYRQTLGQGPEFLTYFQNEAQLEKSRLLSDRFSAERPKGSFSTLEIQRTEQGDSAMYLCASSLAGGRGELFFGEGSRLTVL.

This clone was observed a few times. V gene TRBV14 combines with J gene TRBJ1-3, with a tentative D call TRBD1 (6 bases). Trimming removed 3 bases from V and 2 bases from J, with 11 bases in between. The CDR3 has 15 residues. CDR1 and CDR2 (germline): SGHDN, FVKESK. Here the CDR3 reads CASSQGRTAGNTIYF. The CDR3 DNA is TGTGCCAGCAGCCAGGGTCGGACAGCTGGAAACACCATATATTTT.

The chain carries TRBV24-1 and TRBJ2-6; D call uncertain. The germline gives CDR1 KGHDR, CDR2 SFDVKD. V lost 6 bases, J lost 0 bases, and 11 bases lay in between. This CDR3 has 16 residues. CDR3 protein: CATSPRSVSGANVLTF. CDR3 DNA sequence: TGTGCCACCAGTCCCCGATCGGTCTCTGGGGCCAACGTCCTGACTTTC.

DNA for the CDR3: TGTGCCACCCTGGGGGGGGGCGCAAGAGGGGGCTACACCTTC. Translated, it gives CATLGGGARGGYTF. The rearrangement joins TRBV5-6 to TRBJ1-2; D is perhaps TRBD1 (6 bases). V shed 9 bases and J shed 8 bases, with 23 bases lying between them. This CDR3 region has 14 residues. The germline CDR1 and CDR2 sequences are SGHDT and YYEEEE.

The V and J genes are TRBV5-4 and TRBJ2-5; a weak D match, TRBD2 (5 bases). V lost 4 bases to trimming and J lost 4 bases, with 11 bases between them. The CDR3 is made up of 13 amino acids. From germline, CDR1 is SGHNT and CDR2 YYREEE (reference sequence). CDR3 sequence reads: CASSGEPGETQYF. The CDR3 coding sequence is TGTGCCAGCAGCGGGGAGCCGGGAGAGACCCAGTACTTC.

J is TRBJ1-6 and V is TRBV25-1, with 8 bases fitting TRBD1. The CDR3 spans 13 residues. Germline CDR1 reads MGHDK; CDR2 reads SYGVNS. V trimming: 8 bases; J trimming: 11 bases; junction bases outside the gene matches: 8. The CDR3: CASRGQALTPLHF. The CDR3 DNA reads as TGTGCCAGCCGGGGACAGGCCCTCACACCCCTCCACTTT. The full variable domain, in which reference TRBV25-1 and TRBJ1-6 provide the parts outside the CDR3, is EADIYQTPRYLVIGTGKKITLECSQTMGHDKMYWYQQDPGMELHLIHYSYGVNSTEKGDLSSESTVSRIRTEHFPLTLESARPSHTSQYLCASRGQALTPLHFGNGTRLTVT.

V usage is TRBV7-6 and J usage is TRBJ2-7; 14 bases align to TRBD2. Per germline, CDR1 SGHVS and CDR2 FNYEAQ. This CDR3 is 17 amino acids long. Germline trimming cut 1 base from V and 3 bases from J; bases unmatched to any gene: 5. The CDR3 reads CASSLEGGTSGGYEQYF. CDR3 nucleotide sequence: TGTGCCAGCAGCTTAGAAGGGGGGACTAGCGGGGGCTACGAGCAGTACTTC.